A selection of T cell receptor beta chains follows, all from one sample in a study of blood T cell repertoires in COVID-19. Here immunoSEQ multiplex PCR was the method, and the copy in TCRdb shows in-frame clones only, minus some. The sample yields about 250,000 clones, 82% seen once. The sequencing sample was made of peripheral blood. These receptors all stem from a woman aged 70 to 79 with acute or convalescent COVID-19. Both conserved end residues are part of each CDR3. The D gene is left open where the match is weak. Clone size, where shown, is once, few, many, or a class for clones that have expanded.

J gene,V gene,CDR3 length,clone size,D gene,CDR3 protein,CDR3 DNA
TRBJ2-3,TRBV28,11,NA,NA,CASGGTHTQYF,TGTGCCAGCGGCGGAACTCATACGCAGTATTTT
TRBJ2-2,TRBV5-6,16,NA,NA,CASSLYPARYTGELFF,TGTGCCAGCAGCTTGTATCCTGCGCGCTACACCGGGGAGCTGTTTTTT
TRBJ1-1,TRBV4-1,15,NA,NA,CASSQVSREGTEAFF,TGCGCCAGCAGCCAAGTTTCCAGGGAGGGCACTGAAGCTTTCTTT
TRBJ1-5,TRBV19,15,NA,TRBD1,CASSGWTGEDQPQHF,TGTGCCAGTAGTGGGTGGACAGGGGAAGATCAGCCCCAGCATTTT
TRBJ1-1,TRBV12-2,14,NA,NA,CASRFYSQNTEAFF,TGTGCAAGTCGCTTCTACAGCCAGAACACTGAAGCTTTCTTT
TRBJ1-1,TRBV7-2,12,NA,NA,CASNTVNTEAFF,TGTGCCAGTAATACAGTGAACACTGAAGCTTTCTTT
TRBJ2-5,TRBV5-1,16,NA,NA,CASSHRTDLPQETQYF,TGCGCCAGCAGCCATCGGACTGACCTTCCACAAGAGACCCAGTACTTC
TRBJ1-3,TRBV5-4,15,NA,NA,CASSGGGGIGNTIYF,TGTGCCAGCAGCGGGGGCGGGGGCATTGGAAACACCATATATTTT
TRBJ1-1,TRBV6-1,14,NA,NA,CASSDQGIDTEAFF,TGTGCCAGCAGTGACCAGGGGATCGACACTGAAGCTTTCTTT
TRBJ1-4,TRBV5-1,15,few,TRBD1,CASSLQGAPNEKLFF,TGCGCCAGCAGCTTGCAGGGGGCACCTAATGAAAAACTGTTTTTT
TRBJ2-5,TRBV19,15,NA,TRBD1,CASRPDRGHRETQYF,TGTGCCAGTAGACCCGACAGGGGGCATCGAGAGACCCAGTACTTC
TRBJ1-3,TRBV11-2,17,NA,TRBD1,CASSLDRQGPSGNTIYF,TGTGCCAGCAGCTTAGACCGACAGGGGCCCTCTGGAAACACCATATATTTT
TRBJ1-3,TRBV28,13,NA,NA,CASSSQNGNTIYF,TGTGCCAGCAGTTCACAAAATGGAAACACCATATATTTT
TRBJ1-1,TRBV7-7,13,NA,TRBD1,CASSVGQGDEAFF,TGTGCTAGCAGCGTGGGACAGGGGGATGAAGCTTTCTTT
TRBJ1-3,TRBV7-2,15,NA,TRBD1,CASSDLTGSGNTIYF,TGTGCCAGCAGCGATTTGACAGGGAGCGGAAACACCATATATTTT
TRBJ2-7,TRBV30,14,few,TRBD2,CACTSRGGLYEQYF,TGTGCCTGTACGTCGCGGGGGGGCCTCTACGAGCAGTACTTC
TRBJ1-5,TRBV5-6,14,NA,NA,CASSLGTINQPQHF,TGTGCCAGCAGCTTGGGGACAATCAATCAGCCCCAGCATTTT
TRBJ2-3,TRBV29-1,15,NA,NA,CSVNYFTLITDTQYF,TGCAGCGTTAATTACTTCACGCTAATCACAGATACGCAGTATTTT
TRBJ2-5,TRBV4-2,17,NA,TRBD2,CASSQDMGTSGRETQYF,TGTGCCAGCAGCCAAGATATGGGGACTAGCGGGAGGGAGACCCAGTACTTC
TRBJ1-2,TRBV7-2,14,NA,TRBD1,CASSLSRGPYGYTF,TGTGCCAGCAGCTTATCCAGGGGGCCTTATGGCTACACCTTC
TRBJ2-7,TRBV10-3,16,NA,TRBD1,CAISPVSKDRHYEQYF,TGTGCCATCAGCCCCGTCTCAAAGGACAGGCACTACGAGCAGTACTTC
TRBJ1-2,TRBV6-6,15,NA,NA,CASSPGEGVGYGYTF,TGTGCCAGCAGTCCGGGGGAGGGGGTGGGCTATGGCTACACCTTC
TRBJ2-7,TRBV29-1,15,NA,TRBD1,CSVEDGAGGAYEQYF,TGCAGCGTTGAAGATGGTGCAGGGGGTGCCTACGAGCAGTACTTC
TRBJ1-1,TRBV5-5,11,NA,NA,CASSLNTEAFF,TGTGCCAGCAGCCTAAACACTGAAGCTTTCTTT
TRBJ2-7,TRBV7-9,13,NA,NA,CASSPSGESRQYF,TGTGCCAGCAGCCCGAGTGGTGAGTCAAGGCAGTACTTC